The rows below give T cell receptor beta chains drawn from one sample of a study of shared clonotypes between healthy human individuals. Using immunoSEQ multiplex PCR, the repertoire was profiled, and TCRdb retains in-frame clones only, with some absent. Here the sample spans more than 2,000,000 clones, around 90% being singletons. Sequencing used naive CD4+ T cells sorted from blood. These TCRs come from a man aged 18 to 30 in good health. Each CDR3 is given with its conserved first and last residue. D genes are given only for firm matches. Clone size, where shown, is once, few, many, or a class for clones that have expanded.

abundance	v_gene	j_gene	d_gene	CDR3nt	CDR3aa
NA	TRBV5-1	TRBJ1-6	NA	TGCGCCAGCAGCTTGGCACCTGGAGACAATAATTCACCCCTCCACTTT	CASSLAPGDNNSPLHF
NA	TRBV4-1	TRBJ2-1	NA	TGCGCCAGCAGCCAAGCACCTGTGGATGAGCAGTTCTTC	CASSQAPVDEQFF
NA	TRBV5-1	TRBJ2-7	NA	TGCGCCAGCAGTCAGGCAGGGGCGAAATACGAGCAGTACTTC	CASSQAGAKYEQYF
NA	TRBV19	TRBJ1-2	TRBD1	TGTGCCAGTACCGACAGGGGCGGCTATGGCTACACCTTC	CASTDRGGYGYTF
once	TRBV5-1	TRBJ1-3	NA	TGCGCCAGCAGCTTGGGTGCGGGGGGAAACACCATATATTTT	CASSLGAGGNTIYF
NA	TRBV9	TRBJ2-7	NA	TGTGCCAGCAGCGAGGGGGGCGGGAGCTCCTACGAGCAGTACTTC	CASSEGGGSSYEQYF
once	TRBV7-2	TRBJ2-7	TRBD2	TGTGCCAGCAGCCCGGAAGCGGGAGGTTACGAGCAGTACTTC	CASSPEAGGYEQYF
NA	TRBV6-5	TRBJ2-3	TRBD2	TGTGCCACCCCCGGGGGACTAGCGGGAGCAGATACGCAGTATTTT	CATPGGLAGADTQYF
once	TRBV5-4	TRBJ1-1	NA	TGTGCCAGCAGCTTGGGAGCAAGCACTGAAGCTTTCTTT	CASSLGASTEAFF
NA	TRBV6-1	TRBJ2-3	NA	TGTGCCAGCAGTGAAATGCCGGGACCAGACACAGATACGCAGTATTTT	CASSEMPGPDTDTQYF
NA	TRBV25-1	TRBJ2-7	TRBD1	TGTGCCAGCAGTGAGCCTACAGGGGGCGCCGACTACGAGCAGTACTTC	CASSEPTGGADYEQYF
NA	TRBV19	TRBJ2-3	TRBD2	TGTGCCAGTAGTCCAAGCGGGGCTAGCACAGATACGCAGTATTTT	CASSPSGASTDTQYF
NA	TRBV4-3	TRBJ2-7	TRBD1	TGCGCCAGCAGCCAAGACTTCCAGGGGGTATACGAGCAGTACTTC	CASSQDFQGVYEQYF
NA	TRBV5-1	TRBJ2-2	NA	TGCGCCACCAGGGGAGCGGGTGCGAACACCGGGGAGCTGTTTTTT	CATRGAGANTGELFF
NA	TRBV6-1	TRBJ2-2	NA	TGTGCCAGCAGTGAAGCGCTCCTAGCAGTCACCGGGGAGCTGTTTTTT	CASSEALLAVTGELFF
NA	TRBV29-1	TRBJ2-5	NA	TGCAGCGTTGGTGGAGCGGCTGGGGAGACCCAGTACTTC	CSVGGAAGETQYF
NA	TRBV15	TRBJ2-3	NA	TGTGCCACCAGCAGAGCGTTCGGGTTTAGGGATACGCAGTATTTT	CATSRAFGFRDTQYF
NA	TRBV10-3	TRBJ1-1	NA	TGTGCCATCAGCCCAACCAGGGAAACTGAAGCTTTCTTT	CAISPTRETEAFF
NA	TRBV10-3	TRBJ2-5	TRBD2	TGTGCCATCAGTGAAGGCCGGGGGGGCCGGGAGACCCAGTACTTC	CAISEGRGGRETQYF
NA	TRBV4-3	TRBJ1-4	NA	TGCGCCAGCAGCCCCGGACAGTCAGTTAATGAAAAACTGTTTTTT	CASSPGQSVNEKLFF
NA	TRBV13	TRBJ1-5	NA	TGTGCCAGCAGCATGGGCCAGGTTCAATCGACCCAGCATTTT	CASSMGQVQSTQHF
NA	TRBV4-2	TRBJ2-1	TRBD1	TGTGCCAGCAGCTTCCAACCCGGGACAGGGGGACACAATGAGCAGTTCTTC	CASSFQPGTGGHNEQFF
NA	TRBV25-1	TRBJ1-6	NA	TGTGCCAGCAGCCAAGGGGGGGGCCGAGGGAATTCACCCCTCCACTTT	CASSQGGGRGNSPLHF
NA	TRBV7-2	TRBJ1-6	NA	TGTGCCAGCAGCAGACAGGCCTATAATTCACCCCTCCACTTT	CASSRQAYNSPLHF
NA	TRBV6-1	TRBJ1-6	NA	TGTGCCAACCGGCGGGGAGGGAATTCACCCCTCCACTTT	CANRRGGNSPLHF
NA	TRBV10-2	TRBJ2-7	NA	TGCGCCAGCAGGGCTGTGGGGGTAGGTTCCTACGAGCAGTACTTC	CASRAVGVGSYEQYF
NA	TRBV19	TRBJ2-3	TRBD2	TGTGCCAGTAGTACCTCGGCGGGAGGGCCAGGGACGCAGTATTTT	CASSTSAGGPGTQYF
NA	TRBV29-1	TRBJ1-2	NA	TGCAGCGTTGAAGGGACACCAGCTAACTATGGCTACACCTTC	CSVEGTPANYGYTF
NA	TRBV6-1	TRBJ1-2	TRBD1	TGTGCCAGCAGTGAAGCTGTAGGGACAGGGGGGGGCTACACCTTC	CASSEAVGTGGGYTF
NA	TRBV18	TRBJ2-2	TRBD1	TGTGCCAGCTCACCATTGCGACAGGGGCGTCAATACGCGGGCGGGGAGCTGTTTTTT	CASSPLRQGRQYAGGELFF
NA	TRBV2	TRBJ2-7	NA	TGTGCCAGCAGAGACACCCACCCCAGGGTCTCCTACGAGCAGTACTTC	CASRDTHPRVSYEQYF
NA	TRBV27	TRBJ1-3	NA	TGTGCCAGCAGACCGGATGGAACCTCGGGAAACACCATATATTTT	CASRPDGTSGNTIYF
NA	TRBV6-6	TRBJ1-1	NA	TGTGCCAGCAGTCCTCCTGAGGGGACCGGGGCTTTCTTT	CASSPPEGTGAFF
NA	TRBV4-3	TRBJ2-3	TRBD2	TGCGCCAGCAGCCAAGACGGGCTAGCGGCTAGCACAGATACGCAGTATTTT	CASSQDGLAASTDTQYF
NA	TRBV6-5	TRBJ2-7	TRBD1	TGTGCCAGCAGTTACAAGGGACAGGGGCTTCCCTACGAGCAGTACTTC	CASSYKGQGLPYEQYF
NA	TRBV6-6	TRBJ1-1	TRBD1	TGTGCCAGCAGTTACCTACAGGGGGCAACTGAAGCTTTCTTT	CASSYLQGATEAFF
NA	TRBV6-5	TRBJ2-1	NA	TGTGCCAGCAGCTCGGGGGCTAGTCCCGAGCAGTTCTTC	CASSSGASPEQFF
NA	TRBV7-8	TRBJ2-3	NA	TGTGCCAGCAGCCTACATCGGGACAAAAGCACAGATACGCAGTATTTT	CASSLHRDKSTDTQYF
few	TRBV30	TRBJ1-5	TRBD1	TGTGCCTGGAGTAGCCCCCTAGCAGGGACAGGCAATCAGCCCCAGCATTTT	CAWSSPLAGTGNQPQHF
NA	TRBV14	TRBJ1-5	TRBD1	TGTGCCAGCAGCAAGGGACAGGGGCCCAATCAGCCCCAGCATTTT	CASSKGQGPNQPQHF
NA	TRBV27	TRBJ2-7	NA	TGTGCCAGCAGTTTCGTAAGCCAAGGAACCTACGAGCAGTACTTC	CASSFVSQGTYEQYF
NA	TRBV6-5	TRBJ2-5	TRBD2	TGTGCCAGCAGACGCGGGGGGTACCAAGAGACCCAGTACTTC	CASRRGGYQETQYF
once	TRBV9	TRBJ1-6	NA	TGTGCCAGCAGCGTGGGTCTACCGGACCGAGAAAATTCACCCCTCCACTTT	CASSVGLPDRENSPLHF
NA	TRBV29-1	TRBJ2-1	TRBD1	TGCAGCGTTGGCCCAGCGGACAGGTTCGCAAATGAGCAGTTCTTC	CSVGPADRFANEQFF
once	TRBV28	TRBJ2-7	NA	TGTGCCAGCAGTTTAAAACCCGGGCTAGCGCTCTCCTACGAGCAGTACTTC	CASSLKPGLALSYEQYF
NA	TRBV18	TRBJ2-6	TRBD1	TGTGCCAGCTCATCAACCGGGACAGTTGTCTCTGGGGCCAACGTCCTGACTTTC	CASSSTGTVVSGANVLTF
few	TRBV7-6	TRBJ1-1	NA	TGTGCCAGCAGCTTAAACAGGAACACTGAAGCTTTCTTT	CASSLNRNTEAFF
few	TRBV6-4	TRBJ1-5	NA	TGTGCCAGCAGTGAGAACAGGGAGCAGCATTTT	CASSENREQHF